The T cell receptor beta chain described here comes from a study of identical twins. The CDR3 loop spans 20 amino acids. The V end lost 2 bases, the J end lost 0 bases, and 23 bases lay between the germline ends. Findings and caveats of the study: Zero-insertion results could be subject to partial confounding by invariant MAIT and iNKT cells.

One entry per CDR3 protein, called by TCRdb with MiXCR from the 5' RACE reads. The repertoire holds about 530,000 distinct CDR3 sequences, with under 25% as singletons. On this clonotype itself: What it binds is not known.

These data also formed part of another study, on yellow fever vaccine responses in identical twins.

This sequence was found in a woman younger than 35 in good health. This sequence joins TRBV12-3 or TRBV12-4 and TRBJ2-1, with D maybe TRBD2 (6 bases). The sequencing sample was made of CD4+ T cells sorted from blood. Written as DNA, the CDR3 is TGTGCCAGCAGTTTATCGGGTAGCGGATACCCATCATTCTCCTACAATGAGCAGTTCTTC. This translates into CASSLSGSGYPSFSYNEQFF.